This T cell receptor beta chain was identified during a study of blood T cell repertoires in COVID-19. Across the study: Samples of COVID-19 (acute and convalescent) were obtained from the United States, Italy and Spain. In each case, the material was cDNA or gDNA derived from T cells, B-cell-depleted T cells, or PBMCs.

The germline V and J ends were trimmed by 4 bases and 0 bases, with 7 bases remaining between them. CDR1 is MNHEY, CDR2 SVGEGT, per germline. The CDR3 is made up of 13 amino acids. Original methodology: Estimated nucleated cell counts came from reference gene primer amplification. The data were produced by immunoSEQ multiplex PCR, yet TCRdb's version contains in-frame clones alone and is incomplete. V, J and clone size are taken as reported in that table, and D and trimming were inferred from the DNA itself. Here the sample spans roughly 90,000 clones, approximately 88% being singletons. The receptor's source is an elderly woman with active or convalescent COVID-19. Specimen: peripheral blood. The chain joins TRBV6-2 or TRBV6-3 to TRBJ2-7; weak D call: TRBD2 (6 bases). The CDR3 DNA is TGTGCCAGCAGTTGGGGGGACTCCTACGAGCAGTACTTC. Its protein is CASSWGDSYEQYF.